This T cell receptor beta chain was retrieved from a study of cytomegalovirus exposure and HLA in healthy donors. Regarding the study as a whole: For most subjects, TCR beta sequences were reported to predict HLA-A and HLA-B alleles with accuracy. Using the classifier, cytomegalovirus status was reportedly diagnosed with high specificity and sensitivity. A few CMV-associated chains proved CMV antigen-specific in vitro.

Likely unrecorded immune exposures existed in these nominally healthy donors. To note about this clone: Antigen unknown.

The CDR3 has 18 amino acids. Trimming removed 5 bases from V and 5 bases from J, with 27 bases in between. From germline, CDR1 is SGHNT and CDR2 YENEEA. Researchers ran the PCR with 60 Vbeta and 13 Jbeta primers. Profiling relied on immunoSEQ multiplex PCR, and the TCRdb table lists in-frame clones only, not all of them. This table has 50,000 or so clones, roughly 80% appearing once. Sequencing used PBMCs. This sequence was found in a middle-aged woman in good health and CMV-seropositive. The genes are TRBV11-3 and TRBJ1-1; maybe TRBD1 (5 bases). The CDR3 region has the DNA TGTGCCAGCAGCAAAGGACGGGAGGGGACTGGAAGAGCTACTGAAGCTTTCTTT. It translates to CASSKGREGTGRATEAFF.